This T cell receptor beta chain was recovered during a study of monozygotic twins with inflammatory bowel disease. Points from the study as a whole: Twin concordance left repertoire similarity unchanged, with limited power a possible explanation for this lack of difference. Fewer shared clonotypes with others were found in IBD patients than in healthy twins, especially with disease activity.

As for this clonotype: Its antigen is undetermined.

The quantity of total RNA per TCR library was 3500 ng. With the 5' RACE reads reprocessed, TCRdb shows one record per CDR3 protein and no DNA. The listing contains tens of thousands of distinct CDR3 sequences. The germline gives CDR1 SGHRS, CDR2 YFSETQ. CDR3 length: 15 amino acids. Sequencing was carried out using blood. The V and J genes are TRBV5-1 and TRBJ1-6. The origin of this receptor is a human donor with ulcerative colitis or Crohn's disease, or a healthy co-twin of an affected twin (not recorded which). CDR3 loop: CASSSSVGGDSPLHF.